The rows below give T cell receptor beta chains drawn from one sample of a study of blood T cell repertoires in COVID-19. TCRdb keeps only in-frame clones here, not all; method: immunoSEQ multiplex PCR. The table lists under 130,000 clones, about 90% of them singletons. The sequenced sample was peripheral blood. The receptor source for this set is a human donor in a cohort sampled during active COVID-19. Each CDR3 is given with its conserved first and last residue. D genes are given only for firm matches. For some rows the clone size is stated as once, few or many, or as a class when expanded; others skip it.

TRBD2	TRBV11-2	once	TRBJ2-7	TGTGCCAGCAGCTTTTGGGAGAAGGCGGGGGCCTACGAGCAGTACTTC	CASSFWEKAGAYEQYF
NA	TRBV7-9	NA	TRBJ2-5	TGTGCCAGCAGCGCCGGGACTCTTCAGTCGGCCCAGTACTTC	CASSAGTLQSAQYF
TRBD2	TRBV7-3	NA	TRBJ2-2	TGTGCCAGCCTCCGGACTAGCGGGGGGCAGAACACCGGGGAGCTGTTTTTT	CASLRTSGGQNTGELFF
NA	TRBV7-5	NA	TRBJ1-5	TGTGTCAGAACCGTCAGGGTTGTTAGGAGTCAGCCCCAGCATTTT	CVRTVRVVRSQPQHF
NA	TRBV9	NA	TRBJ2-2	TGTGCCAGCAGCCCAGAAACAGGGAATCCCGGGGAGCTGTTTTTT	CASSPETGNPGELFF
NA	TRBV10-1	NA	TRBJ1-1	TGCGCCAGCAGTGCGACCCCGGCGGGCACTGAAGCTTTCTTT	CASSATPAGTEAFF
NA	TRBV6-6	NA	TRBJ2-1	TGTGCCAGCAGTTATCCCGGCAATGAGCAGTTCTTC	CASSYPGNEQFF
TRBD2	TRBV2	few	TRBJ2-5	TGTGCCAGCGGGGGACTAGCGGGAGACCAAGAGACCCAGTACTTC	CASGGLAGDQETQYF
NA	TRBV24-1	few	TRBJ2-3	TGTGCCACCAGTAGAAGGGCAGGGGACCCAGATACGCAGTATTTT	CATSRRAGDPDTQYF
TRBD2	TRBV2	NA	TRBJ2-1	TGTGCCAGCAGTGGGACCTATGGGACTAGCGGGGGTAGTGAGCAGTTCTTC	CASSGTYGTSGGSEQFF
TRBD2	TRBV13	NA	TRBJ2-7	TGTGCCAGCAGCTCGAGGACTAGCGGCTCCCCTCTCCAGTACTTC	CASSSRTSGSPLQYF
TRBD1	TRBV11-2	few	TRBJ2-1	TGTGCCAGCAGCTTAAGGGAACCGGGACAGGGTGGCAATGAGCAGTTCTTC	CASSLREPGQGGNEQFF
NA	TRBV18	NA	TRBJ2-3	TGTGCCAGCTCCTCGCGGGGCCACACAGATACGCAGTATTTT	CASSSRGHTDTQYF
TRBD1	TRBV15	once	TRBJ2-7	TGTGCCACCAGCAGCGGGACAGATTACGAGCAGTACTTC	CATSSGTDYEQYF
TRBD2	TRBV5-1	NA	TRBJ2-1	TGCGCCAGCAGCTTGGTGCTAGCGGGATACAATGAGCAGTTCTTC	CASSLVLAGYNEQFF
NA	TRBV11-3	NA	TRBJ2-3	TGTGCCAGCAGCTTACATCAGGCAGATACGCAGTATTTT	CASSLHQADTQYF
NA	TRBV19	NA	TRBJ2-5	TGTGCCAGTAGTATCGGCGCTAGCGCCCAAGAGACCCAGTACTTC	CASSIGASAQETQYF
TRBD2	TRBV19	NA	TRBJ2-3	TGTGCCAGTAGTTACAGCGGGGGAAACACAGATACGCAGTATTTT	CASSYSGGNTDTQYF
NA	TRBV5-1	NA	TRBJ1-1	TGCGCCAGCGCGAGATCGGAGGTCCTTGACACTGAAGCTTTCTTT	CASARSEVLDTEAFF
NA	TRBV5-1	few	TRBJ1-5	TGCGCCAGCAGCTTGGAGGGACATAGCAATCAGCCCCAGCATTTT	CASSLEGHSNQPQHF
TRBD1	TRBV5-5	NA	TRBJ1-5	TGTGCCAGCAGCCTCGGCAGGGGGTATAGCAATCAGCCCCAGCATTTT	CASSLGRGYSNQPQHF
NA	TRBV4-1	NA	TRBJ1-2	TGCGCCAGCAGCCAAGGGCAGGGGTTTGATGGCTACACCTTC	CASSQGQGFDGYTF
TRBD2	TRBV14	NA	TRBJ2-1	TGTGCCAGCAGCAGGGGGACTAGCGGGGGGACAACCTACAATGAGCAGTTCTTC	CASSRGTSGGTTYNEQFF
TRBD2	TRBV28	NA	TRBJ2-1	TGTGCCAGCAGAACTAGCGGGAGCTCCTACAATGAGCAGTTCTTC	CASRTSGSSYNEQFF
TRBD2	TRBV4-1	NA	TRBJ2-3	TGCGCCAGCAGCCCCCCGGGACTAGCTATTGCAGATACGCAGTATTTT	CASSPPGLAIADTQYF
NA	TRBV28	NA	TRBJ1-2	TGTGCCAGCAGTTCCCTGGGGGGGGCGATTGGCTACACCTTC	CASSSLGGAIGYTF
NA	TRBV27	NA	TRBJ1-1	TGTGCCAGCAGTTTAGCAGGAGGACTAGCCACTGAAGCTTTCTTT	CASSLAGGLATEAFF
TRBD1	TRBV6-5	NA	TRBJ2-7	TGTGCCAGCAGTCGGACAGGGCCCCCCTACGAGCAGTACTTC	CASSRTGPPYEQYF
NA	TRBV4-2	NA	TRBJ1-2	TGTGCCAGCAGCCAAGCCTGGAACAGGGATAACTATGGCTACACCTTC	CASSQAWNRDNYGYTF
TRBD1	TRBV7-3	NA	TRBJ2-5	TGTGCCAGCAGCCTAGGACAGGGCGGGGAAGAGACCCAGTACTTC	CASSLGQGGEETQYF
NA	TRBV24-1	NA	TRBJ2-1	TGTGCCACCAGTGATTTGCAAATCGGGAATACGGGGGATGAGCAGTTCTTC	CATSDLQIGNTGDEQFF
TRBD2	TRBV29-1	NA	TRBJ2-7	TGCAGCGTCACGGGACTAGAAGACTACGAGCAGTACTTC	CSVTGLEDYEQYF